This is a list of T cell receptor beta chains from one sample in a study of a mutant IDH1 vaccine in newly diagnosed glioma. No antigen has been identified for these receptors. Clones were sequenced by immunoSEQ multiplex PCR, and TCRdb holds only the in-frame ones, with some missing. This table holds approximately 39,000 clones, roughly 80% found once. This specimen consisted of PBMCs, obtained from a glioma patient whose treatment included an IDH1 peptide vaccine. The receptors originated from a man in his forties with glioma. Both conserved end residues are trimmed from each CDR3.

j_gene,v_gene,CDR3aa
TRBJ1-5,TRBV4-2,ASSQEAGSQPQH
TRBJ2-7,TRBV14,ASSRPGEAYEQY
TRBJ2-2,TRBV30,AWHGTGVTGELF
TRBJ1-5,TRBV2,ASSESTVGNQPQH
-,TRBV7-2,ASSLGPRSSYEQY
TRBJ1-1,TRBV7-2,ASSLPTGATEAF
TRBJ2-1,TRBV9,ASSFFAGGLHNEQF
-,TRBV7-8,ASSSSYRGGSYEQY
TRBJ2-2,TRBV19,ASKQRDNTGELF
TRBJ2-7,TRBV7-9,ASSFGTASYEQY
TRBJ2-4,TRBV9,ASSVGSTGFRILAKNIQY
TRBJ1-3,TRBV19,ASSIGTAGNTIY
TRBJ2-7,TRBV5-5,ASSLSAGGFIYEQY
TRBJ2-2,TRBV21-1,ASILDTNTGELF
TRBJ2-3,TRBV6-1,ASSAIAEGGTDTQY
TRBJ2-3,TRBV10-3,AISGTSIGTDTQY
TRBJ1-4,TRBV5-8,ASSLGQTNEKLF
TRBJ1-1,TRBV7-2,ASSLLMLPEAF
TRBJ1-3,TRBV28,ASSFPGGRRGNTIY
TRBJ2-1,TRBV7-2,ASSRVGSEQF
TRBJ2-7,TRBV7-9,ASSFLGTYEQY
TRBJ1-4,TRBV14,ASSLRTGGEKLF
TRBJ1-1,TRBV9,ASTNGEGLNTEAF
TRBJ1-2,TRBV19,ASSIGPDSGYT
TRBJ2-6,TRBV6-6,ASSRPSTNVLT
TRBJ1-5,TRBV7-3,ASSGTGSNQPQH
TRBJ2-5,TRBV19,ASSPGETQY
TRBJ2-7,TRBV29-1,SVVVEETGY
TRBJ2-1,TRBV27,ASSLRQGGLNEQF
TRBJ2-7,TRBV30,AWRPAFSGNEQY
TRBJ2-5,TRBV7-6,ASSRSGGAETQY
TRBJ1-1,TRBV10-1,ASSDTLSGTEAF
TRBJ1-1,TRBV6-5,ASSYWGTGRTEAF
TRBJ2-5,TRBV18,ASSPPQETQY
TRBJ1-4,TRBV4-3,ASSPNSQGREKLF
TRBJ2-1,TRBV14,ATSIRGSYNEQF
TRBJ2-2,TRBV10-3,AISEVAGNTGELF
TRBJ2-3,TRBV4-3,ASSPRTSGGTDTQY
TRBJ2-7,TRBV15,ATSRGLIDRGLNEQY
TRBJ2-3,TRBV4-1,ASSQEGGGTDTQY
TRBJ2-5,TRBV6-1,ASMGSRPETQY
TRBJ2-7,TRBV7-3,ASSPYPTDEQY
TRBJ2-3,TRBV7-2,ASTQPSGFTDTQY
TRBJ2-2,TRBV7-2,ASSLAGRGGTGELF